The T cell receptor (beta chain) under discussion was sequenced for a study of shared clonotypes between healthy human individuals. Study-wide results and caveats: Naive CD4 clonotype sharing across several donors was about 5%.

Points on this clone: The antigen is undetermined.

On sorted subsets, replicate PCRs used about 180 ng DNA, or about 30,000 T cell genomes. Clones were read by immunoSEQ multiplex PCR, and TCRdb kept only the in-frame ones, dropping some. The table records about 1 million clones, 75% of them present only once. Input material: memory CD4+ T cells sorted from blood. Subset of the sample: CD45RA-negative fraction. The sequence came from a man between 18 and 29 years old in good health.

CDR3 region: CASSRGVESTQYF. The CDR3 DNA is TGTGCCAGCAGCCGCGGGGTGGAAAGTACGCAGTATTTT. The rearrangement joins TRBV7-3 to TRBJ2-3, with a possible D match to TRBD2 (6 bases). The CDR3 has 13 amino acids. The germline V gene has CDR1 SGHTA and CDR2 FQGTGA. Trimming stripped 5 bases from V and 8 bases from J, with 14 bases between.